This TCR beta chain was captured in a study of blood T cell repertoires in COVID-19. The authors' processing: For nucleated cells, counts were estimated from reference gene primer amplification. Assay: immunoSEQ multiplex PCR; the TCRdb copy retains only in-frame clones and omits some. V, J and clone size are those of that table, while D and trimming were read from the DNA. The table includes 60,000 to 90,000 clones, over 80% detected once. After removal of 3 bases from V and 1 base from J, the junction contained 1 base not matched to a gene. There are 15 residues in the CDR3. CDR1 is KGHSH, CDR2 LQKENI, per germline.

The clonotype originates from a man in his fifties or sixties with acute or convalescent COVID-19. The V gene is TRBV18, the J gene TRBJ2-2; 8 positions agree with TRBD1. The sample comprised peripheral blood. This CDR3 reads CASSPGTGNTGELFF. The CDR3 nucleotides are TGTGCCAGCTCACCCGGGACAGGGAACACCGGGGAGCTGTTTTTT. The full variable domain, completed using reference TRBV18 and TRBJ2-2, is NAGVMQNPRHLVRRRGQEARLRCSPMKGHSHVYWYRQLPEEGLKFMVYLQKENIIDESGMPKERFSAEFPKEGPSILRIQQVVRGDSAAYFCASSPGTGNTGELFFGEGSRLTVL.